This passage covers 8 T cell receptor beta chains from one sample sequenced in a study of regulatory T cells in long-lasting Graves disease. Time point described: newly diagnosed GD, antithyroid drugs for less than 3 months. The TCR library was prepared using RNA isolated from PBMCs. Relying on iRepertoire HTBI primers and Arm-PCR of CDR3 regions, the team built TCR beta libraries. TCRdb ran MiXCR on the multiplex PCR reads and lists one entry per CDR3 protein. The data show 500,000 or so distinct CDR3 sequences, around 16% seen once. These sequences were also reported in another study, on T cells in Graves' hyperthyroidism and ophthalmopathy.

Source: peripheral blood mononuclear cells (PBMCs), taken at new diagnosis, from a patient treated with antithyroid drugs. Receptors were obtained from a woman between 40 and 65 years old with Graves disease.

This clonotype has at least ten counts. The chain joins TRBV5-1 to TRBJ2-3, with D maybe TRBD2 (5 bases). The CDR3 has 16 residues. Between the trimmed V and J ends, which lost 0 bases and 0 bases, there was a span of 11 bases. The germline V gene encodes CDR1 SGHRS and CDR2 YFSETQ. The CDR3 sequence: CASSLGGSASTDTQYF. The CDR3 nucleotides read TGCGCCAGCAGCTTGGGGGGTAGCGCTAGCACAGATACGCAGTATTTT.

This clonotype was detected many times. V and J are TRBV2 and TRBJ2-7; D not certain. The CDR3 is 13 residues long. Germline assignment: CDR1 SNHLY and CDR2 FYNNEI. Trimming left V 8 bases short and J 0 bases short, with 11 bases between. The CDR3 here is CASQGLSSYEQYF. CDR3 sequence (DNA): TGTGCCAGCCAAGGCCTCAGCTCCTACGAGCAGTACTTC. The full variable domain, completed using reference TRBV2 and TRBJ2-7, is EPEVTQTPSHQVTQMGQEVILRCVPISNHLYFYWYRQILGQKVEFLVSFYNNEISEKSEIFDDQFSVERPDGSNFTLKIRSTKLEDSAMYFCASQGLSSYEQYFGPGTRLTVT.

The chain couples TRBV30 to TRBJ1-2, with D possibly matching TRBD1 (6 bases). CDR1 GTSNPN and CDR2 SVGIG come from the germline V gene (reference sequence). The CDR3 spans 13 residues. The V and J ends lost 4 bases and 6 bases respectively, with 15 bases between them. This chain's CDR3 is CAWTLKGGNGYTF. The CDR3, as DNA: TGTGCCTGGACCCTCAAGGGGGGGAATGGCTACACCTTC.

CDR3 coding DNA: TGTGCCAGCAGCTCAACAGGGACTGTCGGTCAGCCCCAGCATTTT. Translated: CASSSTGTVGQPQHF. This chain links TRBV7-9 with TRBJ1-5, with a tentative D call TRBD1 (6 bases). The V and J ends lost 4 bases and 6 bases respectively, with 16 bases between them. The CDR3 contains 15 residues. Germline loops: CDR1 SEHNR, CDR2 FQNEAQ (reference sequence).

This clonotype occurred many times. The chain combines TRBV7-2 with TRBJ2-2; D remains ambiguous. The germline V gene has CDR1 SGHTA and CDR2 FQGNSA. The CDR3 is 14 residues long. V lost 3 bases, J lost 5 bases, and 10 bases lay in between. The CDR3 region has the DNA TGTGCCAGCAGCTTCTGGGCGAGGACCGGGGAGCTGTTTTTT. The encoded protein is CASSFWARTGELFF.

This clonotype was observed a few times. The gene calls are TRBV5-1 and TRBJ2-1; 8 bases align to TRBD2. The germline V gene encodes CDR1 SGHRS and CDR2 YFSETQ. This CDR3 is built from 15 residues. V dropped 0 bases and J dropped 2; count of bases not matched to a gene: 1. The CDR3 DNA follows: TGCGCCAGCAGCTTGGAGCGGGGGACCTACAATGAGCAGTTCTTC. It is translated as CASSLERGTYNEQFF.

This clonotype was observed at least ten times. This rearrangement joins TRBV5-1 to TRBJ1-2; D is perhaps TRBD1 (5 bases). The V and J ends lost 4 bases and 4 bases respectively, with 8 bases between them. The CDR3 sequence is 12 residues long. Germline V gene sequence: CDR1 SGHRS, CDR2 YFSETQ. CDR3 sequence (DNA): TGCGCCAGCAGCCCCGGGGCCTATGGCTACACCTTC. Translating gives CASSPGAYGYTF.

The chain recombines TRBV28 with TRBJ2-7; 8 bases fit TRBD2. After removal of 2 bases from V and 1 base from J, the junction contained 4 bases not matched to a gene. Germline loops: CDR1 MDHEN, CDR2 SYDVKM. CDR3 length: 15 residues. The CDR3 coding sequence is TGTGCCAGCAGTTTACGGGGGGGGGGGTCCTACGAGCAGTACTTC. Its protein is CASSLRGGGSYEQYF.